This T cell receptor (beta chain) came from a study of CD8 T cells in ankylosing spondylitis. Points on this clonotype: Its antigen is still unknown.

For TCR beta, libraries came from quantitative 5'-RACE with molecular barcodes. TCRdb re-called the 5' RACE reads with MiXCR, one entry per CDR3 protein. The sample lists around 450,000 distinct CDR3 sequences; 20% to 30% were seen once. Germline V gives CDR1 DFQATT, CDR2 SNEGSKA (reference sequence). The CDR3 length is 18 residues. J lost 0 bases, V lost 6 bases, and 8 bases had no gene match. Study results and limitations: Seven or eight highly homologous variants formed a TCR beta motif that appeared characteristic of ankylosing spondylitis blood. Previous work reported some of these motif variants in the synovial fluid and blood of reactive arthritis. CD8+ disease-linked clones were present at relatively low frequencies in blood. According to the report, clones linked to the disease were significantly enriched in matched synovial fluid samples taken from ankylosing spondylitis patients.

The gene calls are TRBV20-1 and TRBJ2-1, with 16 bases aligning to TRBD2. Sequenced input: blood, either unsorted or a sorted T cell fraction (not recorded which). This clonotype originated in a male donor with ankylosing spondylitis. Here the CDR3 DNA reads TGCAGTGCAGAGCCGGGACTAGCGGGAGGGAGCTCCTACAATGAGCAGTTCTTC. Translating it yields CSAEPGLAGGSSYNEQFF.